What follows describes a single T cell receptor beta chain. Only in-frame clones appear in the TCRdb table, and some are missing; sequencing was by immunoSEQ multiplex PCR. The sample lists around 230,000 clones; around 87% were seen once. The sample comes from a study of blood T cell repertoires in COVID-19. Study background: Samples came from the United States, Italy and Spain, spanning acute and convalescent COVID-19.

V lost 3 bases to trimming and J lost 4 bases, with 14 bases between them. The CDR3 extends over 14 amino acids. CDR1 SGHRS and CDR2 YFSETQ come from the germline V gene. The origin of this receptor is a woman between 40 and 55 years old with acute COVID-19. The chain recombines TRBV5-1 with TRBJ2-7; possibly TRBD1 for D (6 bases). The sequencing sample was made of PBMCs or T cells enriched from blood (not recorded which). The CDR3 loop reads CASSSGGEVYEQYF. The CDR3 DNA reads as TGCGCCAGCAGCTCTGGGGGCGAAGTTTACGAGCAGTACTTC.